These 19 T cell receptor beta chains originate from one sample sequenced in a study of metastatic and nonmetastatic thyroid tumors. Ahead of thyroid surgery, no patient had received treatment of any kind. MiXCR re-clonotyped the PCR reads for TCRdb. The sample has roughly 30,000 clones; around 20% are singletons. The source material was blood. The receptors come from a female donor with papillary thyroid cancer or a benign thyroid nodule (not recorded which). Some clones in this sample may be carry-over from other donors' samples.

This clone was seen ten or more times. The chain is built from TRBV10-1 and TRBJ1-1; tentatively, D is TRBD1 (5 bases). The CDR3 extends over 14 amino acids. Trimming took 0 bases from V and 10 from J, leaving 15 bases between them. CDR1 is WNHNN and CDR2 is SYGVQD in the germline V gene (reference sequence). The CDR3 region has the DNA TGCGCCAGCAGTGAGTCGGACTTCCGTGGGGGAGCTTTCTTT. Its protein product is CASSESDFRGGAFF.

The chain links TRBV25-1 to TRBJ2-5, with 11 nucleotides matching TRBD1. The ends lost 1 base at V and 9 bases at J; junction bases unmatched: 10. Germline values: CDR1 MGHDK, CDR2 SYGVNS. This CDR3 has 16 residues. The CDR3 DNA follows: TGTGCCAGCAGTGAATCTGGGGACAGGGGGAAAGCGCCCCAGTACTTC. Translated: CASSESGDRGKAPQYF.

CDR3 sequence: CASSADRGSGNTIYF. The CDR3 DNA is TGTGCCAGCAGTGCTGACAGGGGTTCCGGAAACACCATATATTTT. The V and J genes are TRBV2 and TRBJ1-3, with 8 bases lining up with TRBD1. Trimming removed 4 bases from V and 4 bases from J; junction bases left unmatched: 6. CDR3 size: 15 residues. In germline, CDR1 is SNHLY, CDR2 FYNNEI.

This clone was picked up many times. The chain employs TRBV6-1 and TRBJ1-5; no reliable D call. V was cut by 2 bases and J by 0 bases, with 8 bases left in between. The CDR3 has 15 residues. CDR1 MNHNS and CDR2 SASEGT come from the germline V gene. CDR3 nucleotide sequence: TGTGCCAGCAGTGAATGGGGTTTTAGCAATCAGCCCCAGCATTTT. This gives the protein CASSEWGFSNQPQHF.

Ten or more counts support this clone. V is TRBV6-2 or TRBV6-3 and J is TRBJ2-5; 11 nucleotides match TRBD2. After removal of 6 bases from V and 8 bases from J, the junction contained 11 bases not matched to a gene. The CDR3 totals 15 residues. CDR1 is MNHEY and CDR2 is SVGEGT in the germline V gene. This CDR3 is CASRTSGRTPGTQYF. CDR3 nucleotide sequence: TGTGCCAGCAGAACTAGCGGGAGAACCCCCGGAACCCAGTACTTC.

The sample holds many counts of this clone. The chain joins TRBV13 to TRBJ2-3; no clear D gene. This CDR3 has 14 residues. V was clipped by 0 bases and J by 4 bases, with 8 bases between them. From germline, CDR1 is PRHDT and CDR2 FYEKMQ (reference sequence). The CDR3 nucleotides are TGTGCCAGCAGCTTAGGTCTAGTACCAGATACGCAGTATTTT. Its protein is CASSLGLVPDTQYF.

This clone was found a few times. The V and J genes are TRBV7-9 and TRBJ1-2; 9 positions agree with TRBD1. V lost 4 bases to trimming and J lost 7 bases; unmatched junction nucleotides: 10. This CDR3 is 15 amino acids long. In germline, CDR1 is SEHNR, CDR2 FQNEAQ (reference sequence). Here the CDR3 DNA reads TGTGCCAGCAGCTACCCGGGACAGGGTAGTAGTGGCTACACCTTC. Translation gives CASSYPGQGSSGYTF.

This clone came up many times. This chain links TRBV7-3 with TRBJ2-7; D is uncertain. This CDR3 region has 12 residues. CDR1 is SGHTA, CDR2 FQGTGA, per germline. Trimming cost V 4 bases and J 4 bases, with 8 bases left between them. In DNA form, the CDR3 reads TGTGCCAGCAGCTACCCAATATACGAGCAGTACTTC. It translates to CASSYPIYEQYF.

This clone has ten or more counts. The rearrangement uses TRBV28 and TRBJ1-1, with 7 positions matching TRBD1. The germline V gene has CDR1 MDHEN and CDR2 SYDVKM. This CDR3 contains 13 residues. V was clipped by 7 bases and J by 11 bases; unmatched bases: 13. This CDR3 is CASTLTGVTKAFF. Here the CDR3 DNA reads TGTGCCAGCACCCTCACAGGGGTTACTAAGGCTTTCTTT. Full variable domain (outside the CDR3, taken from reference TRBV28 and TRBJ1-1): DVKVTQSSRYLVKRTGEKVFLECVQDMDHENMFWYRQDPGLGLRLIYFSYDVKMKEKGDIPEGYSVSREKKERFSLILESASTNQTSMYLCASTLTGVTKAFFGQGTRLTVV.

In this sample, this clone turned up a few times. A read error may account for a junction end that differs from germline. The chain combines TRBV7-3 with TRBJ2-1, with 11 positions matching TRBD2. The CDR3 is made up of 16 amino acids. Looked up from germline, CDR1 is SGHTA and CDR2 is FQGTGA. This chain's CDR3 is CASSLTIAGGLNEQFF. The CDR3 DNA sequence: TGTGCCAGCAGCCTAACCATAGCGGGGGGGCTCAATGAGCAGTTCTTC.

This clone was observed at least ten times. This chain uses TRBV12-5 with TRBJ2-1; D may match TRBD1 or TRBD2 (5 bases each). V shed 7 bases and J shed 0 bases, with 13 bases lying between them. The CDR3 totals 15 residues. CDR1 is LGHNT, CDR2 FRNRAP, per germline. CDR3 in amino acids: CASVPGTVSYNEQFF. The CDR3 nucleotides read TGTGCTAGTGTCCCTGGGACGGTCTCCTACAATGAGCAGTTCTTC. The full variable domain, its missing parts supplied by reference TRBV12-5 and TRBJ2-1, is DARVTQTPRHKVTEMGQEVTMRCQPILGHNTVFWYRQTMMQGLELLAYFRNRAPLDDSGMPKDRFSAEMPDATLATLKIQPSEPRDSAVYFCASVPGTVSYNEQFFGPGTRLTVL.

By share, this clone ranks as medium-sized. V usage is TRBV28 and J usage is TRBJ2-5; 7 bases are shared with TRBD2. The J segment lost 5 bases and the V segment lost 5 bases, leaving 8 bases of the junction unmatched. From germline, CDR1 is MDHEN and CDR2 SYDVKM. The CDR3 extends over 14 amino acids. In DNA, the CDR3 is TGTGCCAGCAGTACGGGGAAGGGAGGGGAGACCCAGTACTTC. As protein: CASSTGKGGETQYF.

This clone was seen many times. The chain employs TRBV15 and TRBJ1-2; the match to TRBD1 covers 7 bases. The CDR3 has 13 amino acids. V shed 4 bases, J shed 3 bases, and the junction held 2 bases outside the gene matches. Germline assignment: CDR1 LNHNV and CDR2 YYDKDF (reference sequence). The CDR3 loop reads CATSTGQDYGYTF. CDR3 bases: TGTGCCACCAGCACTGGACAGGACTATGGCTACACCTTC.

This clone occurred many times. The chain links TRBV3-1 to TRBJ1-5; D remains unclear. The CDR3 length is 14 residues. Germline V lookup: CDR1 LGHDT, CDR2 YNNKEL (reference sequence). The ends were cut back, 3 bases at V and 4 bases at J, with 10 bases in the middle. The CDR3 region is CASSHTGLNQPQHF. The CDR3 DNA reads TGTGCCAGCAGCCATACTGGACTTAATCAGCCCCAGCATTTT.

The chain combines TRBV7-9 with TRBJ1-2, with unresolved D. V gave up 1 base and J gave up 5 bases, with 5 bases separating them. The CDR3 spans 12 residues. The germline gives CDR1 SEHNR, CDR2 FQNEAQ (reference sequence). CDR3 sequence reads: CASSLGGYGYTF. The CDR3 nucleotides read TGTGCCAGCAGCTTAGGGGGATATGGCTACACCTTC.

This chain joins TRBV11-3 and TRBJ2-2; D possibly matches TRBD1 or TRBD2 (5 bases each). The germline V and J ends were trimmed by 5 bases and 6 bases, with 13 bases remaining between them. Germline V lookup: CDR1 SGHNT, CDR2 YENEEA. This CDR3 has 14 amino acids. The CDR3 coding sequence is TGTGCCAGCAGCCCGGGGCGAACCCCCGGGGAGCTGTTTTTT. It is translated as CASSPGRTPGELFF.

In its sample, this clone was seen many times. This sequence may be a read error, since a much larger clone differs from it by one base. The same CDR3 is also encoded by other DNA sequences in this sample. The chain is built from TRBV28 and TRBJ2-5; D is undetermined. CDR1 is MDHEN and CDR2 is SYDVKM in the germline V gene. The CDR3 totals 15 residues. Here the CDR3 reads CASNSPGRPQETQYF. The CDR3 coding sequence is TGCGCCAGCAATTCCCCCGGGCGGCCCCAAGAGACCCAGTACTTC. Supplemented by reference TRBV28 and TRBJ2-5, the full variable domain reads DVKVTQSSRYLVKRTGEKVFLECVQDMDHENMFWYRQDPGLGLRLIYFSYDVKMKEKGDIPEGYSVSREKKERFSLILESASTNQTSMYLCASNSPGRPQETQYFGPGTRLLVL.

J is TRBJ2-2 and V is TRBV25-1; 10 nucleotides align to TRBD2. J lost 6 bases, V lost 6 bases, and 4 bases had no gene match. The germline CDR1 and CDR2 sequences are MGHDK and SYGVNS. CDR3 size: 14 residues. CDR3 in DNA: TGTGCCAGCAGGAAGGGACTAGCGTCCGGGGAGCTGTTTTTT. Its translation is CASRKGLASGELFF.

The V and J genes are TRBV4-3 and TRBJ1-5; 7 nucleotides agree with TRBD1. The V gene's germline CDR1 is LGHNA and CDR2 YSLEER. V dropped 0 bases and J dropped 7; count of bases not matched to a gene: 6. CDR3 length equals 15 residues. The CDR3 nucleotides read TGCGCCAGCAGCCAAGATCAGGAGGACAGGCAGCCCCAGCATTTT. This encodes CASSQDQEDRQPQHF.